Shown below are 32 T cell receptor beta chains from a single sample sequenced in a study of cytomegalovirus exposure and HLA in healthy donors. The PCR was carried out with 60 Vbeta primers and 13 Jbeta primers. Clones were read by immunoSEQ multiplex PCR, and TCRdb kept only the in-frame ones, dropping some. The repertoire holds around 110,000 clones, 65% to 85% seen once, with roughly 2.3% in the top ten. Sequenced material: PBMCs. Every receptor here comes from a man aged 18 to 30 in good health and CMV-seronegative.

This sequence joins TRBV6-1 and TRBJ1-1; D might be TRBD1 (5 bases). Germline CDR1 reads MNHNS; CDR2 reads SASEGT. The CDR3 covers 14 residues. The ends were cut back, 6 bases at V and 1 base at J, with 12 bases in the middle. Here the CDR3 reads CASSRRGGNTEAFF. CDR3 DNA: TGTGCCAGCAGCCGACGGGGGGGGAACACTGAAGCTTTCTTT.

The chain has TRBV27 and TRBJ2-5; tentative D call: TRBD1 (6 bases). V lost 6 bases and J lost 2, with 10 bases in between. The CDR3 contains 13 residues. CDR1 and CDR2 (germline): MNHEY, SMNVEV (reference sequence). The DNA for the CDR3 is TGTGCCAGCAGCGGACAGCTACAAGAGACCCAGTACTTC. As protein: CASSGQLQETQYF.

This clone was observed a few times. The rearrangement joins TRBV19 to TRBJ2-2; 8 bases agree with TRBD1. Looked up from germline, CDR1 is LNHDA and CDR2 is SQIVND (reference sequence). Trimming cost V 9 bases and J 0 bases; bases outside gene matches: 3. This CDR3 has 14 amino acids. DNA for the CDR3: TGTGCCAGCCGGGACAGGACGAACACCGGGGAGCTGTTTTTT. Residues: CASRDRTNTGELFF.

The gene calls are TRBV7-3 and TRBJ1-2; a weak D match, TRBD1 (6 bases). Germline lookup yields CDR1 SGHTA and CDR2 FQGTGA. The CDR3 has 17 amino acids. V was trimmed by 1 base and J by 4 bases, leaving 19 bases between them. The CDR3 DNA follows: TGTGCCAGCAGCTTAAAGCCTACGGGGACAAGGGCCTATGGCTACACCTTC. It translates to CASSLKPTGTRAYGYTF.

This chain links TRBV9 with TRBJ1-5; 8 positions match TRBD1. CDR3 size: 15 residues. CDR1 and CDR2 from the germline V gene are SGDLS and YYNGEE. V lost 4 bases to trimming and J lost 2 bases; unmatched junction nucleotides: 5. The CDR3 loop reads CASSLTGVGNQPQHF. The DNA for the CDR3 is TGTGCCAGCAGCCTGACAGGGGTGGGCAATCAGCCCCAGCATTTT. Full variable domain (rest looked up from reference TRBV9 and TRBJ1-5): DSGVTQTPKHLITATGQRVTLRCSPRSGDLSVYWYQQSLDQGLQFLIQYYNGEERAKGNILERFSAQQFPDLHSELNLSSLELGDSALYFCASSLTGVGNQPQHFGDGTRLSIL.

The genes are TRBV6-9 and TRBJ1-5; the D gene is possibly TRBD1 (5 bases). The germline gives CDR1 MNHGY, CDR2 SVAAGI. This CDR3 comprises 13 residues. Deletions cut 7 bases from V and 7 bases from J, with 14 bases between. CDR3 nucleotide sequence: TGTGCCAGCACCGATGGGGGGTCCCAGCCCCAGCATTTT. This gives the protein CASTDGGSQPQHF.

V and J are TRBV4-1 and TRBJ1-2; D is unresolved. Germline V CDR1 and CDR2: MGHRA, YSYEKL. V gave up 0 bases and J gave up 8 bases, with 13 bases separating them. This CDR3 spans 14 amino acids. CDR3 sequence (DNA): TGCGCCAGCAGCCAAGATCTGTTAGGGAGCGGCTACACCTTC. Residues: CASSQDLLGSGYTF.

The genes are TRBV6-5 and TRBJ2-1; D might be TRBD1 (6 bases). The V end was cut by 4 bases, the J end by 10 bases, with 14 bases between. CDR1 is MNHEY and CDR2 is SVGAGI in the germline V gene. The CDR3 runs 13 residues. The CDR3 sequence: CASSSFAGTEQFF. The CDR3 DNA is TGTGCCAGCAGTTCCTTCGCCGGGACAGAGCAGTTCTTC.

This clone appeared a few times. The chain carries TRBV6-5 and TRBJ1-1; 9 bases match TRBD1. The CDR3 is made up of 13 amino acids. Per the germline V gene, CDR1 is MNHEY and CDR2 is SVGAGI. V dropped 6 bases and J dropped 10; count of bases not matched to a gene: 9. The CDR3 sequence: CASRPPGQGRAFF. The CDR3 DNA sequence: TGTGCCAGCAGGCCCCCGGGACAGGGAAGAGCTTTCTTT.

This chain uses TRBV5-4 with TRBJ1-2; 7 bases match TRBD1. The CDR3 totals 15 residues. Germline trimming cut 4 bases from V and 6 bases from J; bases unmatched to any gene: 12. Germline-derived CDR1 and CDR2 are SGHNT and YYREEE (reference sequence). In DNA form, the CDR3 reads TGTGCCAGCAGCCCGGACCCTGGGACAGCTGATGGCTACACCTTC. As protein: CASSPDPGTADGYTF.

The chain couples TRBV28 to TRBJ1-1, with TRBD1 as a possible D gene (6 bases). Germline lookup yields CDR1 MDHEN and CDR2 SYDVKM. CDR3 size: 12 residues. Trimming left V 7 bases short and J 8 bases short, with 14 bases between. CDR3 nucleotide sequence: TGTGCCAGCACCTCGGGGACACTCGAAGCTTTCTTT. Protein product: CASTSGTLEAFF.

This rearrangement joins TRBV6-6 to TRBJ2-7; weak D call: TRBD1 (5 bases). Germline loops: CDR1 MNHNY, CDR2 SVGAGI (reference sequence). The CDR3 has 14 residues. V lost 5 bases and J 4 bases, leaving 15 bases between the germline ends. This CDR3 reads CASSKADSTYEQYF. The CDR3 DNA sequence: TGTGCCAGCAGTAAGGCCGACAGTACGTACGAGCAGTACTTC.

Ten or more counts support this clone. The genes are TRBV7-2 and TRBJ2-2, with D maybe TRBD1 (6 bases). The germline V and J ends were trimmed by 3 bases and 2 bases, with 16 bases remaining between them. CDR3 size: 17 residues. Germline CDR1 is SGHTA and CDR2 is FQGNSA. CDR3 in amino acids: CASSFQAGTLNTGELFF. For the CDR3, the DNA is TGTGCCAGCAGCTTTCAGGCCGGGACACTAAACACCGGGGAGCTGTTTTTT.

J is TRBJ2-7 and V is TRBV7-6; 10 bases are shared with TRBD1. The CDR3 runs to 16 residues. The germline V gene has CDR1 SGHVS and CDR2 FNYEAQ. With 4 bases clipped from V and 5 bases from J, the junction kept 11 bases outside the gene matches. The CDR3 DNA follows: TGTGCCAGCAGCTCTAAGCGGGGACAGGGGTGGGACGAGCAGTACTTC. Translated: CASSSKRGQGWDEQYF.

The chain combines TRBV7-6 with TRBJ2-2, with TRBD1 identical over 9 bases. The CDR3 contains 15 residues. Germline CDR1 and CDR2: SGHVS and FNYEAQ. The ends lost 6 bases at V and 2 bases at J; junction bases unmatched: 4. The CDR3, as DNA: TGTGCCAGCAGTTTACAGGGGGCAAACACCGGGGAGCTGTTTTTT. It specifies CASSLQGANTGELFF. Looking up the rest from reference TRBV7-6 and TRBJ2-2 gives the full variable domain: GAGVSQSPRYKVTKRGQDVALRCDPISGHVSLYWYRQALGQGPEFLTYFNYEAQQDKSGLPNDRFSAERPEGSISTLTIQRTEQRDSAMYRCASSLQGANTGELFFGEGSRLTVL.

V and J are TRBV28 and TRBJ2-7; D may be TRBD2 (7 bases). Germline V gives CDR1 MDHEN, CDR2 SYDVKM. Trimming pared 6 bases from V and 0 bases from J, leaving 18 bases between. CDR3 length: 16 amino acids. CDR3 sequence reads: CASRIRGAGVSYEQYF. Written as DNA, the CDR3 is TGTGCCAGCAGAATACGGGGGGCAGGGGTCTCCTACGAGCAGTACTTC.

The V and J genes are TRBV7-2 and TRBJ1-5; D remains unclear. CDR1 is SGHTA, CDR2 FQGNSA, per germline. The CDR3 is 14 residues long. Trimming left V 5 bases short and J 5 bases short, with 13 bases between. The CDR3 spells CASSVSVYDQPQHF. CDR3 DNA sequence: TGTGCCAGCAGCGTATCGGTGTATGATCAGCCCCAGCATTTT.

The V gene is TRBV19, the J gene TRBJ2-7; TRBD1 matches at 9 bases. Germline lookup yields CDR1 LNHDA and CDR2 SQIVND (reference sequence). V lost 5 bases, J lost 5 bases, and 4 bases stayed unmatched. CDR3 length equals 13 residues. CDR3 amino acids: CASSEDRGHEQYF. CDR3 nucleotides: TGTGCCAGTAGTGAGGACAGGGGCCACGAGCAGTACTTC.

The genes are TRBV25-1 and TRBJ2-7; a possible D gene is TRBD1 (6 bases). Per germline, CDR1 MGHDK and CDR2 SYGVNS. There are 13 residues in the CDR3. V was cut by 6 bases and J by 5 bases, with 14 bases left in between. The CDR3 coding sequence is TGTGCCAGCAGATCCATCACAGGGCACGAGCAGTACTTC. Its translation is CASRSITGHEQYF.

Details on this clone: Other DNA sequences from this sample encode an identical CDR3 as well. The chain has TRBV11-3 and TRBJ1-1; no firm D call. This CDR3 has 13 residues. V shed 1 base and J shed 1 base, with 4 bases lying between them. Germline values: CDR1 SGHNT, CDR2 YENEEA. The CDR3 reads CASSLGGNTEAFF. For the CDR3, the DNA is TGTGCCAGCAGCTTAGGAGGGAACACTGAAGCTTTCTTT. Based on the CDR3 plus reference TRBV11-3 and TRBJ1-1, the full variable domain is EAGVVQSPRYKIIEKKQPVAFWCNPISGHNTLYWYLQNLGQGPELLIRYENEEAVDDSQLPKDRFSAERLKGVDSTLKIQPAELGDSAVYLCASSLGGNTEAFFGQGTRLTVV.

This clone occurred once. The J gene is TRBJ1-5, the V gene TRBV18, with TRBD1 identical over 9 bases. V dropped 3 bases and J dropped 6; count of bases not matched to a gene: 6. Germline CDR1 and CDR2: KGHSH and LQKENI. This CDR3 spans 15 amino acids. The CDR3 region is CASSPGTGSGQPQHF. The CDR3 region has the DNA TGTGCCAGCTCACCGGGGACAGGGAGCGGTCAGCCCCAGCATTTT.

V usage is TRBV5-1 and J usage is TRBJ2-2; TRBD1 matches 9 bases. The CDR3 runs to 16 residues. CDR1 SGHRS and CDR2 YFSETQ come from the germline V gene. After removal of 4 bases from V and 5 bases from J, the junction contained 9 bases not matched to a gene. The CDR3 DNA reads as TGCGCCAGCAGCCCGAGGACAGGGGCGCAAACCGGGGAGCTGTTTTTT. This encodes CASSPRTGAQTGELFF.

Only a few counts were recorded for this clone. The chain links TRBV7-9 to TRBJ2-7; possible D gene TRBD1, 6 bases. The V gene's germline CDR1 is SEHNR and CDR2 FQNEAQ (reference sequence). V lost 0 bases and J 2 bases, leaving 11 bases between the germline ends. The CDR3 extends over 15 amino acids. The CDR3 loop reads CASSLARDTTYEQYF. DNA for the CDR3: TGTGCCAGCAGCTTAGCCCGGGACACAACCTACGAGCAGTACTTC.

Comment on this clone: At one end the junction does not follow the germline gene, possibly because of a read error. This chain connects TRBV4-3 to TRBJ1-2; unclear D gene. CDR1 is LGHNA, CDR2 YSLEER, per germline. This CDR3 has 17 amino acids. CDR3 region: CASSQEGGAAPSYGYPF. The CDR3 DNA reads TGCGCCAGCAGCCAAGAAGGTGGAGCTGCGCCCTCCTATGGCTACCCCTTC.

Worth noting for this clone: The junction departs from germline at one end; a sequencing error may be responsible. The chain links TRBV4-3 to TRBJ1-2; weak D call: TRBD1 (5 bases). This CDR3 has 17 amino acids. Germline CDR1 and CDR2: LGHNA and YSLEER. The CDR3, as DNA: TGCGCCAGCAGCCAAGAAGCCAGGGCCACCGGACGCTATGGCTACCCCTTC. It encodes CASSQEARATGRYGYPF.

CDR3 sequence reads: CASSRLAQNTGELFF. The CDR3 bases are TGTGCCAGCTCAAGACTAGCGCAGAACACCGGGGAGCTGTTTTTT. V gene TRBV18 combines with J gene TRBJ2-2; 8 bases align to TRBD2. J lost 1 base, V lost 5 bases, and 3 bases had no gene match. CDR3 length: 15 amino acids. The germline V gene has CDR1 KGHSH and CDR2 LQKENI.

Remarks on this clone: This sample also contains other DNA sequences that code for the same CDR3. J is TRBJ2-7 and V is TRBV6-1, with 7 bases that match TRBD1. Per the germline V gene, CDR1 is MNHNS and CDR2 is SASEGT. The CDR3 has 14 residues. After removal of 1 base from V and 0 bases from J, the junction contained 0 bases not matched to a gene. CDR3 region: CASSEGDSSYEQYF. The CDR3 nucleotides read TGTGCCAGCAGTGAAGGGGACAGCTCCTACGAGCAGTACTTC.

The J gene is TRBJ2-3, the V gene TRBV4-3; maybe TRBD2 (7 bases). Trimming stripped 0 bases from V and 6 bases from J, with 16 bases between. The CDR3 consists of 16 residues. Germline V CDR1 and CDR2: LGHNA, YSLEER. The chain's CDR3 is CASSQDLGGQGDTQYF. CDR3 coding DNA: TGCGCCAGCAGCCAAGATCTGGGGGGGCAGGGGGATACGCAGTATTTT.

This clone was observed a handful of times. The V call is TRBV14, the J call TRBJ1-4; TRBD1 might be the D (5 bases). V gave up 0 bases and J gave up 5 bases, with 13 bases separating them. Germline V gene lookup returns CDR1 SGHDN and CDR2 FVKESK. This CDR3 comprises 16 residues. The CDR3 nucleotides read TGTGCCAGCAGCCAAGATCTGGGCAGGGAAAATGAAAAACTGTTTTTT. Translating gives CASSQDLGRENEKLFF.

The V call is TRBV4-3, the J call TRBJ2-1, with no clear D. Germline V lookup: CDR1 LGHNA, CDR2 YSLEER. This CDR3 has 16 residues. V dropped 0 bases and J dropped 0 bases, with 9 bases sitting between them. CDR3 nucleotides: TGCGCCAGCAGCCAAGATTTGGAGAGCTCCTACAATGAGCAGTTCTTC. This encodes CASSQDLESSYNEQFF.

The chain carries TRBV18 and TRBJ1-2; D possibly corresponds to TRBD1 (5 bases). The CDR3 sequence is 13 residues long. The germline V and J ends were trimmed by 3 bases and 7 bases, with 12 bases remaining between them. CDR1 is KGHSH, CDR2 LQKENI, per germline. CDR3 bases: TGTGCCAGCTCACCTGGGGGGTCGAGTGGCTACACCTTC. Its translation is CASSPGGSSGYTF. Drawing the rest from reference TRBV18 and TRBJ1-2, the complete variable domain is NAGVMQNPRHLVRRRGQEARLRCSPMKGHSHVYWYRQLPEEGLKFMVYLQKENIIDESGMPKERFSAEFPKEGPSILRIQQVVRGDSAAYFCASSPGGSSGYTFGSGTRLTVV.

This rearrangement joins TRBV15 to TRBJ1-5; TRBD1 agrees at 8 bases. CDR1 and CDR2 from the germline V gene are LNHNV and YYDKDF (reference sequence). The CDR3 sequence is 15 residues long. Trimming at V came to 5 bases and at J to 6 bases, leaving 9 bases not matched to a gene. The CDR3 DNA reads as TGTGCCACCAGCGAGTTCAGGGGGCTGGTTCAGCCCCAGCATTTT. Translating gives CATSEFRGLVQPQHF.